The clone carrying this TCR beta chain has more than one count but fewer than ten. Its target is not known. The CDR3 contains 15 residues. The J segment lost 8 bases and the V segment lost 1 base, leaving 5 bases of the junction unmatched. Germline V lookup: CDR1 MGHRA, CDR2 YSYEKL. Via MiXCR, TCRdb re-called the 5' RACE reads, giving one row per CDR3 protein. The data contain fewer than 120,000 distinct CDR3 sequences, around an eighth of them seen just once; the ten biggest clones take up around 3.7%. These data are taken from a study of early T cells in non-severe SARS-CoV-2 infection. General study points: The study's VDJdb matching favored anti-spike CD8 responses and missed private and CD4 specificities.

V and J are TRBV4-1 and TRBJ2-4, with 10 bases lining up with TRBD2. The TCR sequence derives from an adult who was a healthcare worker with PCR-confirmed SARS-CoV-2 infection or an uninfected control (not recorded which). The sequencing used whole blood, collected at baseline. The CDR3, as DNA: TGCGCCAGCAGCCAAGCGGTTAGCGGGGGGTACATTCAGTACTTC. Translated: CASSQAVSGGYIQYF.